This TCR beta chain was captured in a study of blood T cell repertoires in COVID-19. Study background: Italy, Spain and the United States were the sources of the convalescent and acute COVID-19 samples. T cells, B-cell-depleted T cells, or PBMCs supplied cDNA or gDNA.

CDR1 SNHLY and CDR2 FYNNEI come from the germline V gene. The V gene end was trimmed by 6 bases and the J gene end by 7 bases; junction bases not matched to a gene: 7. CDR3 size: 14 residues. Per the original methods: Reference gene primer amplification in the assay estimated nucleated cell counts. The repertoire was sequenced with immunoSEQ multiplex PCR; TCRdb's copy has only in-frame clones and lacks some. The V and J calls and clone size come from that table; D and trimming were worked out from the DNA. This sample has roughly 380,000 clones, with around nine tenths found just once. The sequence came from a middle-aged woman with COVID-19, enrolled during active disease. The material sequenced was peripheral blood. This sequence joins TRBV2 and TRBJ1-4; 8 bases are shared with TRBD1. The CDR3 loop is CASRRQGSSEKLFF. CDR3 sequence (DNA): TGTGCCAGCAGGCGACAGGGGTCGAGTGAAAAACTGTTTTTT. The entire variable domain, with the rest obtained from reference TRBV2 and TRBJ1-4, is as follows: EPEVTQTPSHQVTQMGQEVILRCVPISNHLYFYWYRQILGQKVEFLVSFYNNEISEKSEIFDDQFSVERPDGSNFTLKIRSTKLEDSAMYFCASRRQGSSEKLFFGSGTQLSVL.